This T cell receptor (beta chain) was found in a study of PD-1 blockade in classical Hodgkin lymphoma. Indicated time point: cycle 4 day 1 (C4D1), after 6 weeks of nivolumab. Relapse was seen in all patients after autologous stem cell transplantation, and brentuximab vedotin exposure was variable. By magnetic negative selection, CD4+ T cells were purified from thawed PBMCs. Clones were read by immunoSEQ multiplex PCR, and TCRdb kept only the in-frame ones, dropping some. The sample contains fewer than 35,000 clones, 80% to 95% of which appear only once. Germline CDR1 is SGHKS and CDR2 is YYEKEE (reference sequence). CDR3 length: 13 residues. V shed 4 bases and J shed 4 bases, with 11 bases lying between them. This clone was observed once.

V gene TRBV5-5 combines with J gene TRBJ1-2, with a weak D call TRBD1 (5 bases). The sample in question was CD4+ T cells from blood, obtained before the fourth cycle of nivolumab. The source is a human donor with classical Hodgkin lymphoma. The CDR3 region is CASSLGGGYGYTF. The CDR3 DNA reads as TGTGCCAGCAGCCTCGGGGGAGGCTATGGCTACACCTTC.